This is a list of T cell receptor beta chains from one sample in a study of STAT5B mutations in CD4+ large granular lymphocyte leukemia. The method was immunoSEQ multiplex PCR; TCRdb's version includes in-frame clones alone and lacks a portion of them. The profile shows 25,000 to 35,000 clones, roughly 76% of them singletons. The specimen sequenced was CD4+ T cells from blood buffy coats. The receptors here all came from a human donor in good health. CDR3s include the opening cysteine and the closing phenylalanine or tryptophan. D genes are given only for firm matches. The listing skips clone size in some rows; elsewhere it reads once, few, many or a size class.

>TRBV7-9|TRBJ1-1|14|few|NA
TGTGCCAGCAGCTTGGGGCTCCAAGGCACTGAAGCTTTCTTT
CASSLGLQGTEAFF
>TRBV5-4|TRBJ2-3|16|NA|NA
TGTGCCAGCAGCTTGATAGGGACCACTAGCACAGATACGCAGTATTTT
CASSLIGTTSTDTQYF
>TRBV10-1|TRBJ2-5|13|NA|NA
TGCGCCAGCAGTGAGGGAGGGACGGAGACCCAGTACTTC
CASSEGGTETQYF
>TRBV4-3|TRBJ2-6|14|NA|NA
TGCGCCAGCAGCCAGGGGGCTGGGGCCAACGTCCTGACTTTC
CASSQGAGANVLTF
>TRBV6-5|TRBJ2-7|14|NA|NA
TGTGCCAGCAGTTACTCGGGGGAGTTCTACGAGCAGTACTTC
CASSYSGEFYEQYF
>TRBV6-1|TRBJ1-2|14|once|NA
TGTGCCAGCAGTGAGGCAGGGAGCGGCTATGGCTACACCTTC
CASSEAGSGYGYTF
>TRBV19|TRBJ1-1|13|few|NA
TGTGCCAGTAGTACCGGGAGGTACACTGAAGCTTTCTTT
CASSTGRYTEAFF
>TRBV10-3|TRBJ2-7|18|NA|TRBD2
TGTGCCATCAGTGAGCCGGGACTAGCGGGAGGGCACTTGGGAGAGCAGTACTTC
CAISEPGLAGGHLGEQYF
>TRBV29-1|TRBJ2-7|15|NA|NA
TGCAGCGGTCAACCCATCCAGGGGAGAGCCTACGAGCAGTACTTC
CSGQPIQGRAYEQYF
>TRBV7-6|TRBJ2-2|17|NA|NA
TGTGCCAGCAGCTTAAGGCCACTAGCACTCATGGCCGGGGAGCTGTTTTTT
CASSLRPLALMAGELFF
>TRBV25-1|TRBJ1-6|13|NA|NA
TGTGCCAGCAGTGATCCTTGGGGGTCACCCCTCCACTTT
CASSDPWGSPLHF
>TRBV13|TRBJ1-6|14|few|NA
TGTGCCAGCAGCTTAGGGACCCGGAATTCACCCCTCCACTTT
CASSLGTRNSPLHF
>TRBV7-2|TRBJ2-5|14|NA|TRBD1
TGTGCCAGCAGCCGGGCGGGACAGGAAGAGACCCAGTACTTC
CASSRAGQEETQYF
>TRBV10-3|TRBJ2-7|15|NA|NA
TGTGCCATCAGTGGTCTGACTTCAAATAGGGACGAGCAGTACTTC
CAISGLTSNRDEQYF
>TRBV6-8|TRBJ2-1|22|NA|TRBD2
TGTGCCAGCAGTTACTCGAGACGCGGGAGGGTTTCAAGACCTCAGTTGAACAATGAGCAGTTCTTC
CASSYSRRGRVSRPQLNNEQFF
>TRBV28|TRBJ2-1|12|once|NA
TGTGCCAGCAGTTTAAGGTGGGATGAGCAGTTCTTC
CASSLRWDEQFF
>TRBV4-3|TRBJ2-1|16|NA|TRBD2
TGCGCCAGCAGCCGAGCTAGCGGGAGGTCTAACAATGAGCAGTTCTTC
CASSRASGRSNNEQFF
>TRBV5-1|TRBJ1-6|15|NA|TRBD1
TGCGCCAGCAGCCCCGGGACAGGGGTAAATTCACCCCTCCACTTT
CASSPGTGVNSPLHF
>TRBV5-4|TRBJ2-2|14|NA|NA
TGTGCCAGCAGCCCCGGGACTTATGGCGGGGAGCTGTTTTTT
CASSPGTYGGELFF
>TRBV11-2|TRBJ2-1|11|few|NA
TGTGCCAGCAGCGATAACAATGAGCAGTTCTTC
CASSDNNEQFF